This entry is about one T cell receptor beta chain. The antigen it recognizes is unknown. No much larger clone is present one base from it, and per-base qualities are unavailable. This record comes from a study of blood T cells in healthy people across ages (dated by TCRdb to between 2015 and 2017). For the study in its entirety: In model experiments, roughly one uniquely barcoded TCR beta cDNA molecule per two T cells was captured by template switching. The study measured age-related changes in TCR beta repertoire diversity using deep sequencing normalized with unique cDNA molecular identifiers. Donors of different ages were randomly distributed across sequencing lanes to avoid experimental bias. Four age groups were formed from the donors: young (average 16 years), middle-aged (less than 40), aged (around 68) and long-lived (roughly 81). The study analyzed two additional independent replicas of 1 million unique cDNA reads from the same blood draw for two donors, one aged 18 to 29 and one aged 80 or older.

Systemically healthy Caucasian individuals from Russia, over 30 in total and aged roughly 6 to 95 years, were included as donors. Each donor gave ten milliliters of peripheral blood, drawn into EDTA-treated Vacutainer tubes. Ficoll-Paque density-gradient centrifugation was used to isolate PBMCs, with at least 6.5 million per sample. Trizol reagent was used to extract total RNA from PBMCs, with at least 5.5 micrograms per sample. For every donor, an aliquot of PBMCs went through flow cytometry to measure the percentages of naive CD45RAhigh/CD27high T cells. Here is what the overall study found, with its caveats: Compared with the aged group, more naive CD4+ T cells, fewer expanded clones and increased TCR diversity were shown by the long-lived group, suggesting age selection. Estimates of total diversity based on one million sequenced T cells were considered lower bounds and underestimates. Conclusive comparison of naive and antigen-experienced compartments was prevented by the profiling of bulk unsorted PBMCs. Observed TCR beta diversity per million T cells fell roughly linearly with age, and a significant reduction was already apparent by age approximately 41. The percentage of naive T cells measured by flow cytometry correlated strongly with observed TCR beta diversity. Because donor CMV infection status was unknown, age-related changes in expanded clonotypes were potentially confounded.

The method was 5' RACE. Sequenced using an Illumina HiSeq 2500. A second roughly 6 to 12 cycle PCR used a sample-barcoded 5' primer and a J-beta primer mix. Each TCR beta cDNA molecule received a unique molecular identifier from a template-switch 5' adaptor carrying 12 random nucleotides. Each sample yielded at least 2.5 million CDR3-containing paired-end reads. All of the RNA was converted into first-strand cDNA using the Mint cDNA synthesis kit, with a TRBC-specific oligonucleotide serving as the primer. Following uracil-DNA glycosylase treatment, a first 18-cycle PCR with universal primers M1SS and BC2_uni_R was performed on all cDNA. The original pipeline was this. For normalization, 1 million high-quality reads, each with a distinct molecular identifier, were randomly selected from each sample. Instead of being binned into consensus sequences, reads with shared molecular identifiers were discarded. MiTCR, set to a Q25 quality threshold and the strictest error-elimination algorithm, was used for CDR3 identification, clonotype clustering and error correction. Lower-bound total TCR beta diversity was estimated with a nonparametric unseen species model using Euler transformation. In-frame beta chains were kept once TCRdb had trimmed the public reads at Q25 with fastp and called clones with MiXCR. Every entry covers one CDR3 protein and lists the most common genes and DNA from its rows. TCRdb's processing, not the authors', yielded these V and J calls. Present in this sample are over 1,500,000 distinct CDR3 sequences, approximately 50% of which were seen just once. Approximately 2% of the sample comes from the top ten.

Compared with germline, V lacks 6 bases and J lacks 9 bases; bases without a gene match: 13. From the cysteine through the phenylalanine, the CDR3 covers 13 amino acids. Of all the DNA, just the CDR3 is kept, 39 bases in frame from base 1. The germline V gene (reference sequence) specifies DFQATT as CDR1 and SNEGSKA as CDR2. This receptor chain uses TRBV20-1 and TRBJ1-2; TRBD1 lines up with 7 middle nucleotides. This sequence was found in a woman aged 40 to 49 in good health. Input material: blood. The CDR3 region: CSAHDRDKGSYTF. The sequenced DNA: TGCAGTGCCCATGACAGGGACAAGGGGAGCTACACCTTC.